The 11 T cell receptor beta chains reported below all come from one sample, sequenced in a study of T cells in Graves' hyperthyroidism and ophthalmopathy (dated by TCRdb to between 2019 and 2020). Receptor libraries were prepared by multiplex PCR. Sequenced using an Illumina HiSeq 2000. The TCR beta CDR3 regions were amplified from RNA transcripts. For the first round of RT-PCR on the TCR CDR3, the HTBI primer set was used together with the Qiagen OneStep RT-PCR kit. TCRdb reran the public reads through fastp at Q25 and MiXCR, keeping productive beta chains. For every CDR3 protein sequence, its rows merge into one entry that carries the most common genes and DNA. The sample has about 620,000 distinct CDR3 sequences on record, about a sixth of them singletons. Together, the top ten hold 3.5% to 4% of the sample. Sequenced: blood. All receptors derive from a woman aged 25 to 45 with Graves' hyperthyroidism.

In its sample, this clonotype was seen a few times. The chain employs TRBV12-3 or TRBV12-4 and TRBJ1-4; D gene unclear. The CDR3 sequence is 16 residues long. The V end lost 1 base, the J end lost 4 bases, and 13 bases lay between the germline ends. CDR3 sequence reads: CASSLGGRSNNEKLFF. CDR3 DNA: TGTGCCAGCAGTTTAGGCGGTCGTAGCAATAATGAAAAACTGTTTTTT.

This clonotype was picked up many times. J is TRBJ2-3 and V is TRBV12-3 or TRBV12-4; 10 positions agree with TRBD1. Losses at the gene ends were 8 bases for V and 7 bases for J; bases not matched to a gene: 12. The CDR3 has 15 residues. The CDR3 DNA reads as TGTGCCAGCTCATCCCCGGGACAGGGGACCCATACGCAGTATTTT. Translation gives CASSSPGQGTHTQYF.

The chain has TRBV7-3 and TRBJ2-1, with TRBD2 identical over 14 bases. This CDR3 spans 20 amino acids. V lost 5 bases to trimming and J lost 4 bases; unmatched junction nucleotides: 16. Germline values: CDR1 SGHTA, CDR2 FQGTGA. In nucleotides, the CDR3 is TGTGCCAGCAGCATACCGGCCACGGGACTAGCGGGAGAAGCGTACAATGAGCAGTTCTTC. Its protein is CASSIPATGLAGEAYNEQFF.

CDR3 nucleotide sequence: TGCAGTGCTGCCCGACAGGGGGCTAGGTTTGGCAATCAGCCCCAGCATTTT. It yields the protein CSAARQGARFGNQPQHF. This chain joins TRBV20-1 and TRBJ1-5; TRBD1 aligns across 10 bases. Per germline, CDR1 DFQATT and CDR2 SNEGSKA (reference sequence). V gave up 5 bases and J gave up 2 bases; unmatched junction bases: 12. The CDR3 spans 17 residues.

Many counts were recorded for this clonotype. V usage is TRBV6-1 and J usage is TRBJ1-2, with 9 positions matching TRBD1. The germline V gene encodes CDR1 MNHNS and CDR2 SASEGT. The trim removed 5 bases at V and 3 bases at J, leaving 1 base unmatched. The CDR3 is made up of 13 amino acids. CDR3 nucleotides: TGTGCCAGCAGTCGGGACAGGGACTATGGCTACACCTTC. Its translation is CASSRDRDYGYTF.

CDR3 DNA: TGCGCCAGCAGCGACAGCAACTCTGGAAACACCATATATTTT. Encoded protein: CASSDSNSGNTIYF. The chain uses TRBV5-1 and TRBJ1-3; D might be TRBD1 (5 bases). CDR1 SGHRS and CDR2 YFSETQ come from the germline V gene. Between the trimmed V and J ends, which lost 4 bases and 0 bases, there was a span of 8 bases. The CDR3 spans 14 residues.

Points on this clonotype: One end of the junction does not line up with germline, which may come from a read error. The rearrangement links TRBV24-1 to TRBJ2-2; TRBD2 matches 12 bases. CDR1 and CDR2 from the germline V gene are KGHDR and SFDVKD. CDR3 length: 14 residues. The CDR3, as DNA: TGTGCCAGCAGCCGACTAGCGGGAGTTGGGGAGCTGCTTTTT. Translating it yields CASSRLAGVGELLF.

This clonotype was detected ten times or more. This chain connects TRBV3-1 to TRBJ1-4; D is unresolved. CDR1 LGHDT and CDR2 YNNKEL come from the germline V gene (reference sequence). The CDR3 has 17 amino acids. Between the trimmed V and J ends, which lost 0 bases and 7 bases, there was a span of 18 bases. The CDR3 DNA follows: TGTGCCAGCAGCCAAGAGCGATTCGAGCGGCGGAGTGAAAAACTGTTTTTT. The encoded protein is CASSQERFERRSEKLFF.

This clonotype was counted a few times. The chain employs TRBV5-6 and TRBJ2-5, with a tentative D call TRBD2 (5 bases). Trimming stripped 4 bases from V and 7 bases from J, with 20 bases between. The CDR3 covers 15 residues. Germline lookup yields CDR1 SGHDT and CDR2 YYEEEE. The CDR3 bases are TGTGCCAGCAGCCGCGGACTTGAGGCGCCTGGGACCCAGTACTTC. This translates into CASSRGLEAPGTQYF.

With regard to this clonotype: A much larger clone differs by one base, so this may be a read error. This sequence joins TRBV27 and TRBJ2-7, with D possibly being TRBD2 (6 bases). This CDR3 is built from 14 residues. From germline, CDR1 is MNHEY and CDR2 SMNVEV (reference sequence). The CDR3 is CAGSRSGIPFEQYF. Here the CDR3 DNA reads TGTGCCGGCAGTCGTAGCGGCATCCCCTTCGAGCAGTACTTC.

This chain uses TRBV9 with TRBJ2-5; 8 bases agree with TRBD2. After removal of 3 bases from V and 5 bases from J, the junction contained 9 bases not matched to a gene. Germline CDR1 is SGDLS and CDR2 is YYNGEE. This CDR3 spans 15 amino acids. The CDR3 DNA sequence: TGTGCCAGCAGCGGCCTAGGCGGGAGGTATGAGACCCAGTACTTC. Translated: CASSGLGGRYETQYF.